This paragraph covers one T cell receptor (beta chain) sequence. What it binds is unknown. Generated by immunoSEQ multiplex PCR, the TCRdb table keeps only in-frame clones and is missing some. The sample lists about 210,000 clones, less than 95% seen once, with 1.7% in the top ten. The data were obtained in a study of T cell responses to AZD1222 COVID-19 vaccine. Study conclusions and caveats: White British donors predominated, females outnumbered males, and clonal diversity was possibly underestimated.

Trimming removed 3 bases at V and 9 bases at J, with 9 bases between. CDR3 length equals 12 residues. CDR1 and CDR2 from the germline V gene are SGHTA and FQGNSA. Sequencing was performed on peripheral blood, taken 28 days after the second dose of the MenACWY control vaccine. This chain connects TRBV7-2 to TRBJ2-1; D is ambiguous. The receptor's source is an adult who received the MenACWY meningococcal vaccine as a control. Here the CDR3 reads CASSLTHGEQFF. The CDR3 coding sequence is TGTGCCAGCAGCTTGACTCACGGTGAGCAGTTCTTC. The full variable domain, in which reference TRBV7-2 and TRBJ2-1 provide the parts outside the CDR3, is GAGVSQSPSNKVTEKGKDVELRCDPISGHTALYWYRQSLGQGLEFLIYFQGNSAPDKSGLPSDRFSAERTGGSVSTLTIQRTQQEDSAVYLCASSLTHGEQFFGPGTRLTVL.